Presented here are 9 T cell receptor beta chains from one specimen sequenced in a study of cytomegalovirus exposure and HLA in healthy donors. This PCR relied on a set of 60 Vbeta primers and 13 Jbeta primers. TCRdb's table, derived via immunoSEQ multiplex PCR, lists solely in-frame clones and lacks some. The sample contains a few hundred thousand clones, around 75% of which appear only once. Source material: PBMCs. All receptors come from a woman aged 25-40 years in good health and CMV-seronegative.

The chain uses TRBV7-9 and TRBJ1-4; D is perhaps TRBD1 (5 bases). Trimming took off 7 bases at V and 1 base at J, with 7 bases between the two ends. CDR1 and CDR2 from the germline V gene are SEHNR and FQNEAQ (reference sequence). The length of the CDR3 is 13 residues. For the CDR3, the DNA is TGTGCCAGCAAAAGGGGAACTAATGAAAAACTGTTTTTT. It yields the protein CASKRGTNEKLFF.

The chain recombines TRBV6-6 with TRBJ2-2; D possibly corresponds to TRBD2 (6 bases). This CDR3 comprises 16 residues. Between the trimmed V and J ends, which lost 4 bases and 3 bases, there was a span of 15 bases. Germline-derived CDR1 and CDR2 are MNHNY and SVGAGI (reference sequence). The CDR3 protein is CASSWGRLEDTGELFF. The CDR3 DNA follows: TGTGCCAGCAGTTGGGGAAGACTAGAGGACACCGGGGAGCTGTTTTTT.

This clone was counted a few times. V is TRBV5-1 and J is TRBJ2-2; 10 positions agree with TRBD2. Germline V gives CDR1 SGHRS, CDR2 YFSETQ. The CDR3 contains 15 residues. V lost 4 bases, J lost 3 bases, and 3 bases stayed unmatched. The CDR3: CASSLGTSDTGELFF. As DNA, the CDR3 is TGCGCCAGCAGCCTAGGGACTAGCGACACCGGGGAGCTGTTTTTT.

The gene calls are TRBV2 and TRBJ1-2; D may be TRBD1 (6 bases). Trimming pared 6 bases from V and 5 bases from J, leaving 16 bases between. This CDR3 comprises 14 residues. Germline loops: CDR1 SNHLY, CDR2 FYNNEI. The CDR3 here is CASSAPGTLYGYTF. The CDR3 DNA is TGTGCCAGCAGCGCTCCCGGGACATTGTATGGCTACACCTTC.

The genes are TRBV5-8 and TRBJ1-2; D is possibly TRBD1 (6 bases). The V and J ends lost 0 bases and 2 bases respectively, with 11 bases between them. Germline V gene sequence: CDR1 SGHTS, CDR2 YDEGEE. CDR3 size: 15 residues. The CDR3 DNA sequence: TGTGCCAGCAGCTTGGGTCCAGGGGCGAACTATGGCTACACCTTC. Translated, it gives CASSLGPGANYGYTF.

This clone has just one count. V usage is TRBV4-2 and J usage is TRBJ2-7; D perhaps matches TRBD2 (5 bases). V gave up 0 bases and J gave up 2 bases, with 14 bases separating them. This CDR3 is built from 16 residues. The germline CDR1 and CDR2 sequences are LGHNA and YNFKEQ. CDR3 in DNA: TGTGCCAGCAGCCAAGATGGAGCTAGCAGTACCTACGAGCAGTACTTC. Its protein product is CASSQDGASSTYEQYF.

This chain uses TRBV5-6 with TRBJ1-2, with TRBD1 as a possible D gene (6 bases). CDR1 and CDR2 from the germline V gene are SGHDT and YYEEEE. The V and J ends lost 5 bases and 3 bases respectively, with 20 bases between them. CDR3 length: 16 amino acids. CDR3 in amino acids: CASREYGQLGDYGYTF. Here the CDR3 DNA reads TGTGCCAGCAGGGAATACGGACAGTTGGGAGACTATGGCTACACCTTC. The full variable domain, with the rest looked up from reference TRBV5-6 and TRBJ1-2, is DAGVTQSPTHLIKTRGQQVTLRCSPKSGHDTVSWYQQALGQGPQFIFQYYEEEERQRGNFPDRFSGHQFPNYSSELNVNALLLGDSALYLCASREYGQLGDYGYTFGSGTRLTVV.

V usage is TRBV19 and J usage is TRBJ1-1; D is perhaps TRBD1 (5 bases). Germline CDR1 LNHDA, CDR2 SQIVND (reference sequence). V was cut by 4 bases and J by 1 base, with 16 bases left in between. The length of the CDR3 is 16 residues. In DNA form, the CDR3 reads TGTGCCAGTAGTACATTAGATAGGGGCGGGAACACTGAAGCTTTCTTT. Translating it yields CASSTLDRGGNTEAFF.

The chain links TRBV28 to TRBJ1-1; D may be TRBD1 (6 bases). V lost 1 base, J lost 1 base, and 10 bases lay in between. This CDR3 has 15 residues. Germline CDR1 and CDR2: MDHEN and SYDVKM. CDR3 in amino acids: CASSLSGRGNTEAFF. Written as DNA, the CDR3 is TGTGCCAGCAGTTTATCGGGCAGGGGGAACACTGAAGCTTTCTTT.